This T cell receptor (beta chain) was found in a study of blood T cell repertoires in COVID-19. Study as a whole: Spain, Italy and the United States supplied samples that represented acute and convalescent COVID-19. T cells, B-cell-depleted T cells, or PBMCs provided the cDNA or gDNA that served as material.

As processed by the authors: Researchers report that nucleated cell counts were estimated from reference gene primer amplification. Only in-frame clones appear in the TCRdb table, and some are missing; sequencing was by immunoSEQ multiplex PCR. The V and J calls and clone size come from that table; D and trimming were worked out from the DNA. The sample records 25,000 to 40,000 clones, about 85% being singletons. The CDR3 has 14 residues. The germline gives CDR1 SGHAT, CDR2 FQNNGV. The germline V and J ends were trimmed by 3 bases and 0 bases, with 6 bases remaining between them. The TCR comes from a human donor in a cohort sampled during active COVID-19. The V gene is TRBV11-2, the J gene TRBJ2-1; tentatively, D is TRBD2 (5 bases). The sample consisted of peripheral blood. The CDR3 sequence is CASSFGSSYNEQFF. The CDR3 coding sequence is TGTGCCAGCAGCTTTGGGAGCTCCTACAATGAGCAGTTCTTC.